A single sample gave rise to the 29 T cell receptor beta chains below, sequenced in a study of blood T cell repertoires in COVID-19. Sequencing used immunoSEQ multiplex PCR; TCRdb keeps in-frame clones, though not all of them. Of some 150,000 clones listed, around four fifths are singletons. Sequenced input: PBMCs or T cells enriched from blood (not recorded which). The receptors come from a woman in her 50s in a cohort exposed to, infected with or recovered from COVID-19 (not recorded which).

The V and J genes are TRBV5-5 and TRBJ1-4; TRBD1 matches at 8 bases. V lost 4 bases to trimming and J lost 7 bases; unmatched junction nucleotides: 6. The CDR3 contains 14 residues. The germline V gene has CDR1 SGHKS and CDR2 YYEKEE (reference sequence). CDR3 nucleotide sequence: TGTGCCAGCAGCCAGACAGGGGTGACTGAAAAACTGTTTTTT. Protein: CASSQTGVTEKLFF.

This clone was seen once. The chain joins TRBV28 to TRBJ1-5; perhaps TRBD1 as D (5 bases). CDR1 and CDR2 (germline): MDHEN, SYDVKM. The CDR3 is 15 amino acids. V was clipped by 3 bases and J by 2 bases, with 11 bases between them. The CDR3 is CASSLTGGGNQPQHF. The CDR3 DNA follows: TGTGCCAGCAGTTTGACCGGGGGAGGCAATCAGCCCCAGCATTTT.

The chain recombines TRBV19 with TRBJ1-5; D remains unclear. In germline, CDR1 is LNHDA, CDR2 SQIVND (reference sequence). Trimming removed 3 bases at V and 4 bases at J, with 13 bases between. The CDR3 spans 15 residues. CDR3: CASSILNQANQPQHF. CDR3 DNA sequence: TGTGCCAGTAGTATTCTAAACCAGGCGAATCAGCCCCAGCATTTT.

Here the CDR3 reads CASSIRTGGNTGELFF. In DNA form, the CDR3 reads TGTGCCAGCAGCATACGGACAGGGGGGAACACCGGGGAGCTGTTTTTT. The V and J genes are TRBV5-6 and TRBJ2-2; 10 nucleotides match TRBD1. Germline values: CDR1 SGHDT, CDR2 YYEEEE. This CDR3 is 16 amino acids long. Losses at the gene ends were 4 bases for V and 1 base for J; bases not matched to a gene: 4.

This clone has a single count. This chain joins TRBV7-9 and TRBJ2-5; the D is unclear. V was cut by 4 bases and J by 3 bases, with 12 bases left in between. CDR1 is SEHNR, CDR2 FQNEAQ, per germline (reference sequence). This CDR3 comprises 14 residues. The CDR3 sequence: CASSSLTEEETQYF. The CDR3 coding sequence is TGTGCCAGCAGCTCCCTGACTGAAGAAGAGACCCAGTACTTC.

The count of this clone is one. V and J are TRBV28 and TRBJ2-5; 10 nucleotides match TRBD2. This CDR3 has 16 residues. Germline CDR1 reads MDHEN; CDR2 reads SYDVKM. Trimming took 5 bases from V and 3 from J; bases not matched to a gene: 9. Here the CDR3 reads CASSRGTSEMEETQYF. CDR3 DNA: TGTGCCAGCAGTCGGGGGACTAGCGAGATGGAAGAGACCCAGTACTTC.

The chain is built from TRBV30 and TRBJ2-2, with TRBD1 matching 7 bases. The CDR3 consists of 13 residues. J was trimmed by 7 bases and V by 4 bases; bases with no gene match: 6. CDR1 is GTSNPN and CDR2 is SVGIG in the germline V gene (reference sequence). CDR3 region: CAWTTRGNGELFF. The DNA for the CDR3 is TGTGCCTGGACAACCAGGGGGAACGGGGAGCTGTTTTTT. The whole variable domain, remainder taken from reference TRBV30 and TRBJ2-2, is SQTIHQWPATLVQPVGSPLSLECTVEGTSNPNLYWYRQAAGRGLQLLFYSVGIGQISSEVPQNLSASRPQDRQFILSSKKLLLSDSGFYLCAWTTRGNGELFFGEGSRLTVL.

The chain is built from TRBV19 and TRBJ2-2, with D perhaps TRBD1 (5 bases). This CDR3 is 15 amino acids long. Trimming stripped 1 base from V and 1 base from J, with 7 bases between. Germline lookup yields CDR1 LNHDA and CDR2 SQIVND (reference sequence). The CDR3 loop is CASSIGQGNTGELFF. In DNA, the CDR3 is TGTGCCAGTAGTATAGGTCAGGGGAACACCGGGGAGCTGTTTTTT.

The chain employs TRBV3-1 (or the pseudogene TRBV3-2) and TRBJ2-1; TRBD2 matches 8 bases. Unmatched junction bases numbered 14, after V lost 4 bases and J lost 6 bases. The CDR3 runs to 17 residues. Germline CDR1 LGHDT, CDR2 YNNKEL (reference sequence). CDR3 region: CASSPLLGSGVPNEQFF. In nucleotides, the CDR3 is TGTGCCAGCAGCCCTTTACTCGGTAGCGGGGTCCCCAATGAGCAGTTCTTC.

The V gene is TRBV6-5, the J gene TRBJ1-5; maybe TRBD1 (5 bases). Germline V lookup: CDR1 MNHEY, CDR2 SVGAGI. CDR3 size: 15 residues. V was trimmed by 6 bases and J by 4 bases, leaving 16 bases between them. CDR3 protein: CASSKGRGRNQPQHF. CDR3 DNA: TGTGCCAGCAGCAAGGGGAGGGGACGAAATCAGCCCCAGCATTTT.

The genes are TRBV30 and TRBJ1-1; TRBD1 is a possible D gene (5 bases). V was shortened by 3 bases and J by 1 base, with 9 bases between the two germline ends. The germline V gene has CDR1 GTSNPN and CDR2 SVGIG (reference sequence). The CDR3 runs to 13 residues. The CDR3 DNA sequence: TGTGCCTGGAGAAACGGGGGGAACACTGAAGCTTTCTTT. This translates into CAWRNGGNTEAFF.

There are a few counts of this clone. This chain connects TRBV7-6 to TRBJ1-2; D is possibly TRBD1 (5 bases). V was shortened by 5 bases and J by 3 bases, with 13 bases between the two germline ends. Germline loops: CDR1 SGHVS, CDR2 FNYEAQ. The CDR3 is 14 amino acids. Here the CDR3 reads CASSAQQGDYGYTF. CDR3 DNA sequence: TGTGCCAGCAGCGCGCAGCAGGGTGACTATGGCTACACCTTC.

This chain connects TRBV24-1 to TRBJ2-3; 8 bases agree with TRBD2. This CDR3 has 14 amino acids. Germline V gene data show CDR1 as KGHDR and CDR2 as SFDVKD. The junction had 5 bases not matched to a gene; V was cut back by 4 bases and J by 6 bases. The CDR3 region is CATSDSGRGDTQYF. The CDR3 bases are TGTGCCACCAGTGACTCCGGGAGGGGGGATACGCAGTATTTT.

The chain couples TRBV27 to TRBJ2-1; 11 positions match TRBD2. Germline V gene sequence: CDR1 MNHEY, CDR2 SMNVEV (reference sequence). The CDR3 consists of 16 residues. V shed 5 bases, J shed 7 bases, and the junction held 10 bases outside the gene matches. CDR3 protein: CASSRLSGGAGNEQFF. The CDR3 nucleotides read TGTGCCAGCAGTCGTCTTAGCGGGGGGGCCGGGAATGAGCAGTTCTTC.

The chain carries TRBV30 and TRBJ1-2; D not certain. Germline values: CDR1 GTSNPN, CDR2 SVGIG (reference sequence). The CDR3 runs to 14 residues. The V end was cut by 2 bases, the J end by 8 bases, with 18 bases between. The CDR3 DNA follows: TGTGCCTGGAGTCAATGGGGAGCCGAGGGCGGCTACACCTTC. Translation: CAWSQWGAEGGYTF.

The chain combines TRBV28 with TRBJ1-5, with 10 nucleotides matching TRBD1. The germline CDR1 and CDR2 sequences are MDHEN and SYDVKM. V dropped 3 bases and J dropped 2; count of bases not matched to a gene: 10. The length of the CDR3 is 18 residues. CDR3 amino acids: CASSFFRDRGNRNQPQHF. The CDR3, as DNA: TGTGCCAGCAGTTTCTTTCGGGACAGGGGAAATCGCAATCAGCCCCAGCATTTT. The entire variable domain, with the rest obtained from reference TRBV28 and TRBJ1-5, is as follows: DVKVTQSSRYLVKRTGEKVFLECVQDMDHENMFWYRQDPGLGLRLIYFSYDVKMKEKGDIPEGYSVSREKKERFSLILESASTNQTSMYLCASSFFRDRGNRNQPQHFGDGTRLSIL.

This clone turned up a few times. The chain recombines TRBV23-1 with TRBJ1-3, with D unresolved. TRBV23-1 is identified as an open reading frame with a role that is uncertain. CDR3 length: 17 residues. The ends were cut back, 0 bases at V and 0 bases at J, with 12 bases in the middle. The DNA for the CDR3 is TGCGCCAGCAGTCAATCCGACTGGTTCCCCTCTGGAAACACCATATATTTT. Its protein product is CASSQSDWFPSGNTIYF.

V gene TRBV19 combines with J gene TRBJ1-4; 9 bases are shared with TRBD1. The CDR3 consists of 15 residues. Germline V gene sequence: CDR1 LNHDA, CDR2 SQIVND (reference sequence). The V segment lost 5 bases and the J segment 6 bases; nucleotides outside the gene matches: 7. CDR3 nucleotide sequence: TGTGCCAGTAGTCTCCAGACAGGGGGAGATGAAAAACTGTTTTTT. Translated: CASSLQTGGDEKLFF.

The chain links TRBV2 to TRBJ1-5; D remains unclear. Trimming pared 2 bases from V and 2 bases from J, leaving 7 bases between. CDR1 is SNHLY and CDR2 is FYNNEI in the germline V gene. CDR3 length: 14 residues. The CDR3 loop is CASSESGGNQPQHF. The CDR3 coding sequence is TGTGCCAGCAGTGAATCCGGGGGCAATCAGCCCCAGCATTTT.

This chain connects TRBV28 to TRBJ1-2; maybe TRBD1 (6 bases). From germline, CDR1 is MDHEN and CDR2 SYDVKM. Trimming took 6 bases from V and 4 from J, leaving 9 bases between them. The CDR3 has 12 residues. CDR3 residues: CASRMTGYGYTF. CDR3 coding DNA: TGTGCCAGCAGGATGACAGGCTATGGCTACACCTTC.

This clone was seen only once. The rearrangement uses TRBV5-4 and TRBJ2-1, with D unclear. Germline values: CDR1 SGHNT, CDR2 YYREEE (reference sequence). Trimming took 4 bases from V and 6 from J, leaving 14 bases between them. The CDR3 contains 14 residues. The CDR3 bases are TGTGCCAGCAGCACCCGCCCGGAGTCCAATGAGCAGTTCTTC. It specifies CASSTRPESNEQFF.

A note on this clone: Germline and junction disagree at one end, which may indicate a read error. The V and J genes are TRBV29-1 and TRBJ2-1; D gene ambiguous. CDR3 size: 11 residues. The germline gives CDR1 SQVTM, CDR2 ANQGSEA. The CDR3 coding sequence is TGCAGCCTTGAGTCAGACAATGAGCAGTTCTTC. Amino acid sequence: CSLESDNEQFF.

Here the CDR3 reads CASGEGRRTEAFF. The CDR3, as DNA: TGTGCCTCCGGGGAGGGGCGCCGGACTGAAGCTTTCTTT. V and J are TRBV19 and TRBJ1-1, with a weak D call TRBD1 (5 bases). CDR3 size: 13 residues. The V gene's germline CDR1 is LNHDA and CDR2 SQIVND (reference sequence). V shed 11 bases and J shed 5 bases, with 18 bases lying between them.

This clone was detected only once. This chain connects TRBV2 to TRBJ2-7, with 8 bases identical to TRBD1. The CDR3 spans 13 residues. J was trimmed by 4 bases and V by 6 bases; bases with no gene match: 5. Germline CDR1 reads SNHLY; CDR2 reads FYNNEI. Written as DNA, the CDR3 is TGTGCCAGCAGAGGACAGGGTGTTTACGAGCAGTACTTC. This codes for CASRGQGVYEQYF.

The chain combines TRBV14 with TRBJ2-7; TRBD1 aligns across 9 bases. The CDR3 is 14 residues long. J gave up 4 bases and V 4 bases, and 5 bases lay outside the gene matches. Germline V gene sequence: CDR1 SGHDN, CDR2 FVKESK. In DNA form, the CDR3 reads TGTGCCAGCAGCCTAGGGACAGGGTCGTACGAGCAGTACTTC. It specifies CASSLGTGSYEQYF.

The rearrangement uses TRBV9 and TRBJ2-7; 7 bases map to TRBD2. The CDR3 has 16 residues. V was pared by 3 bases and J by 7 bases, with 16 bases of the junction left unmatched. The V gene's germline CDR1 is SGDLS and CDR2 YYNGEE. CDR3 sequence: CASSDQRSGATGEQYF. The CDR3 region has the DNA TGTGCCAGCAGCGACCAGAGGAGCGGGGCCACCGGGGAGCAGTACTTC.

This chain connects TRBV3-1 (or the pseudogene TRBV3-2) to TRBJ2-1; D gene uncertain. CDR1 LGHDT and CDR2 YNNKEL come from the germline V gene (reference sequence). The CDR3 is made up of 12 amino acids. V was pared by 1 base and J by 9 bases, with 7 bases between. Here the CDR3 reads CASSQGRGEQFF. The CDR3, as DNA: TGTGCCAGCAGCCAAGGTCGCGGTGAGCAGTTCTTC.

A word on this clone: At the DNA level, this CDR3 is encoded by other sequences in the same sample as well. The chain combines TRBV5-1 with TRBJ1-2; TRBD1 matches 9 bases. Germline V CDR1 and CDR2: SGHRS, YFSETQ. Losses at the gene ends were 5 bases for V and 5 bases for J; bases not matched to a gene: 4. This CDR3 is built from 13 residues. CDR3 nucleotide sequence: TGCGCCAGCAGTTTCGACAGGGGGTATGGCTACACCTTC. Its translation is CASSFDRGYGYTF.

This clone appeared a few times. This chain uses TRBV27 with TRBJ1-1; TRBD1 agrees at 7 bases. Germline CDR1 and CDR2: MNHEY and SMNVEV (reference sequence). CDR3 length equals 15 residues. The junction had 6 bases not matched to a gene; V was cut back by 5 bases and J by 0 bases. CDR3 DNA sequence: TGTGCCAGCAGTGTCCCGGGACAGTTGAACACTGAAGCTTTCTTT. Translation gives CASSVPGQLNTEAFF.